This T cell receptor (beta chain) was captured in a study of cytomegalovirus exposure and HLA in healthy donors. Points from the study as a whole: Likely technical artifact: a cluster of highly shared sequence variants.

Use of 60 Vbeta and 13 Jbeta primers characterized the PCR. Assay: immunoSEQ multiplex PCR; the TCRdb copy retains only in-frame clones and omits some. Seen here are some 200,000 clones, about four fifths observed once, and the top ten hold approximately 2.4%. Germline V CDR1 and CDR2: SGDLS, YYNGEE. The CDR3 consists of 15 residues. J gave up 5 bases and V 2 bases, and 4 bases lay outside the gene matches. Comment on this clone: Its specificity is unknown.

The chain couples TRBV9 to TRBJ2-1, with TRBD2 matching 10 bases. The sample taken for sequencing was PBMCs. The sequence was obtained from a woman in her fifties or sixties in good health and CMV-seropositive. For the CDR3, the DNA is TGTGCCAGCAGCGTCGGACTAGCGGTTAACAATGAGCAGTTCTTC. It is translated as CASSVGLAVNNEQFF.